This T cell receptor beta chain was sequenced in a study of CD8+ T cells in alopecia areata. Study background: Treated patients swallowed 5 to 10 mg of oral tofacitinib twice daily. After 6 to 18 months of tofacitinib, follow-up continued 6 months off drug.

About this clone: Its ends do not fully match the called genes, so a read error is possible.

The germline gives CDR1 SQVTM, CDR2 ANQGSEA. CDR3 size: 13 residues. As the sequencing template, cDNA was produced by extracting RNA and reverse transcribing it. The table came from immunoSEQ multiplex PCR; TCRdb's copy has only in-frame clones and leaves some out. The sample holds 150,000 or so clones, more than 75% seen once. In alopecia areata patients, both lesional scalp punch biopsies and peripheral blood were collected. The chain has TRBV29-1 and TRBJ1-6; unclear D gene. The source was CD8+ T cells sorted from blood, collected at week 0. This clonotype originated in a human donor with alopecia areata. CDR3 coding DNA: TGCAGCGTCGGAAAGGGCTATGATTCACCCCTCCACTTT. Amino acids: CSVGKGYDSPLHF. The whole variable domain, filled in from reference TRBV29-1 and TRBJ1-6, reads SAVISQKPSRDICQRGTSLTIQCQVDSQVTMMFWYRQQPGQSLTLIATANQGSEATYESGFVIDKFPISRPNLTFSTLTVSNMSPEDSSIYLCSVGKGYDSPLHFGNGTRLTVT.